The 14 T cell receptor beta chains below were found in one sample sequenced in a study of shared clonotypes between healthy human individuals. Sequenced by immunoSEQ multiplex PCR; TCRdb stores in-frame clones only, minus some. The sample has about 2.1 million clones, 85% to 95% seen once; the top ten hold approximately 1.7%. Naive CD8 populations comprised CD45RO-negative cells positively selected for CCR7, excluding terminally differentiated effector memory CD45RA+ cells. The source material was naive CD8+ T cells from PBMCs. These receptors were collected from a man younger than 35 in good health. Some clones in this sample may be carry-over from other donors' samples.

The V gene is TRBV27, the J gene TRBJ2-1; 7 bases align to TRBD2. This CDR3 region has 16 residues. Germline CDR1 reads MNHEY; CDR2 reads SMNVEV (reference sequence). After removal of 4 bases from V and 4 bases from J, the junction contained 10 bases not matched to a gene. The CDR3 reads CASSSNRDYFYNEQFF. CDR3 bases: TGTGCCAGCAGTTCTAACCGGGACTATTTTTACAATGAGCAGTTCTTC.

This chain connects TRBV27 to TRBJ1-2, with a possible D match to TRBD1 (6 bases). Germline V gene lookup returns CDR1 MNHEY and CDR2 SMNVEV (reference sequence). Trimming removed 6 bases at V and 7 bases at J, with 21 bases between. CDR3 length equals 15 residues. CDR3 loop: CASSSLDSGLSGYTF. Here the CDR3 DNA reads TGTGCCAGCAGCTCCCTGGACAGCGGGTTGAGTGGCTACACCTTC.

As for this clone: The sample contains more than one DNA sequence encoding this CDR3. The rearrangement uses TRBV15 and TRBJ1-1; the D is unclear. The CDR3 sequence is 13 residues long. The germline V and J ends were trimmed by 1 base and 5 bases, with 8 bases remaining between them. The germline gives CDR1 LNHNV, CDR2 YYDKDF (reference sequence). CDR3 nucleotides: TGTGCCACCAGCAGAGGGCGAGGGACTGAAGCTTTCTTT. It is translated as CATSRGRGTEAFF. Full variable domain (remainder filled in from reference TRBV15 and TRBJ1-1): DAMVIQNPRYQVTQFGKPVTLSCSQTLNHNVMYWYQQKSSQAPKLLFHYYDKDFNNEADTPDNFQSRRPNTSFCFLDIRSPGLGDTAMYLCATSRGRGTEAFFGQGTRLTVV.

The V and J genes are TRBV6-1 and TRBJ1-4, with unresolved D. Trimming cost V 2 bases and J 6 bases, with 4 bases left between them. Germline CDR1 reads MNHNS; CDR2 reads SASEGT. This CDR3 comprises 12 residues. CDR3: CASSEPYEKLFF. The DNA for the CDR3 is TGTGCCAGCAGTGAACCTTATGAAAAACTGTTTTTT.

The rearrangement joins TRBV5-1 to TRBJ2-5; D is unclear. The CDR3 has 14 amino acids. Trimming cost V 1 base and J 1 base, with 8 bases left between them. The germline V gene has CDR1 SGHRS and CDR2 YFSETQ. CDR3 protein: CASSLNSIQETQYF. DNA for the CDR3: TGCGCCAGCAGCTTGAACTCGATCCAAGAGACCCAGTACTTC.

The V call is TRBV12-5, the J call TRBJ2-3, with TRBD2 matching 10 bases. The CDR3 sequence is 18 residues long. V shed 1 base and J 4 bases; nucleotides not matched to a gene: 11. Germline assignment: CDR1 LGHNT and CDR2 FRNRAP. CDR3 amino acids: CASGLAPPTSGKPDTQYF. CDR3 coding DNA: TGTGCTAGTGGTTTGGCCCCCCCTACTAGCGGGAAGCCAGATACGCAGTATTTT.

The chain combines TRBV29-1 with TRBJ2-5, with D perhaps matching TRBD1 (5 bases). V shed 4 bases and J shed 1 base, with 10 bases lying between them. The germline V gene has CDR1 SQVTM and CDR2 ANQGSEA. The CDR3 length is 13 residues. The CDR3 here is CSVGGLSQETQYF. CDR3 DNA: TGCAGCGTTGGGGGCCTTTCCCAAGAGACCCAGTACTTC.

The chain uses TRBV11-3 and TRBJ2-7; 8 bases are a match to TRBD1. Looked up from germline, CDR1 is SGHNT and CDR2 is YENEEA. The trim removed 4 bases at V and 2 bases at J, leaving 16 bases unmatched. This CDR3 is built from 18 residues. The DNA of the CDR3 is TGTGCCAGCAGCTCATACCCCGGAGGCGCAGGGGGCACCTACGAGCAGTACTTC. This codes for CASSSYPGGAGGTYEQYF. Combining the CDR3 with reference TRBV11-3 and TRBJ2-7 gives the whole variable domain EAGVVQSPRYKIIEKKQPVAFWCNPISGHNTLYWYLQNLGQGPELLIRYENEEAVDDSQLPKDRFSAERLKGVDSTLKIQPAELGDSAVYLCASSSYPGGAGGTYEQYFGPGTRLTVT.

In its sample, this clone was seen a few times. The CDR3 here is CASSWTEGRTEAFF. DNA for the CDR3: TGTGCCAGCAGTTGGACAGAGGGAAGAACTGAAGCTTTCTTT. The chain joins TRBV27 to TRBJ1-1, with TRBD1 as a possible D gene (6 bases). The germline V and J ends were trimmed by 4 bases and 5 bases, with 14 bases remaining between them. From germline, CDR1 is MNHEY and CDR2 SMNVEV (reference sequence). The CDR3 sequence is 14 residues long.

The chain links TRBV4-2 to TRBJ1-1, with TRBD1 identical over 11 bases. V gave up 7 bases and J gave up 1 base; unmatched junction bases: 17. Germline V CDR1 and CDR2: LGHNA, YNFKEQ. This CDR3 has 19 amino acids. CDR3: CASTAIISGTGGRNTEAFF. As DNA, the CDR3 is TGTGCCAGCACCGCTATCATCTCCGGGACAGGGGGGCGGAACACTGAAGCTTTCTTT.

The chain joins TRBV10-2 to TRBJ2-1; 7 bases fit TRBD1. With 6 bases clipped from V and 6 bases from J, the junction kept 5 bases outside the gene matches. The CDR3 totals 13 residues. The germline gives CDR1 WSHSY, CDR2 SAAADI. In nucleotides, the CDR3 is TGCGCCAGCAGACAGGGGTTCATCAATGAGCAGTTCTTC. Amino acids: CASRQGFINEQFF.

The DNA of the CDR3 is TGTGCCAGCTCACCACCGGGACGAGCCTTAAACACCGGGGAGCTGTTTTTT. Its translation is CASSPPGRALNTGELFF. The chain couples TRBV18 to TRBJ2-2; possibly TRBD1 or TRBD2 for D (5 bases each). The CDR3 consists of 17 residues. Germline-derived CDR1 and CDR2 are KGHSH and LQKENI. The V gene lost 0 bases and the J gene lost 2 bases, with 13 bases spanning the gap. Based on the CDR3 plus reference TRBV18 and TRBJ2-2, the full variable domain is NAGVMQNPRHLVRRRGQEARLRCSPMKGHSHVYWYRQLPEEGLKFMVYLQKENIIDESGMPKERFSAEFPKEGPSILRIQQVVRGDSAAYFCASSPPGRALNTGELFFGEGSRLTVL.

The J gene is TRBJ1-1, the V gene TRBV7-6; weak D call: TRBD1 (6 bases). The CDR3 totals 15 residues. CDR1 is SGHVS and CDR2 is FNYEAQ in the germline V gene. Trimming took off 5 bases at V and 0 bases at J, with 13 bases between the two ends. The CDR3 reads CASSLGTFMNTEAFF. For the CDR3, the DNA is TGTGCCAGCAGCCTCGGGACATTTATGAACACTGAAGCTTTCTTT.

The CDR3 loop reads CASSFARDTEAFF. The CDR3 DNA is TGTGCCAGCAGCTTCGCCCGGGACACTGAAGCTTTCTTT. V gene TRBV11-3 combines with J gene TRBJ1-1; D unclear. Trimming stripped 3 bases from V and 3 bases from J, with 8 bases between. This CDR3 comprises 13 residues. Germline CDR1 reads SGHNT; CDR2 reads YENEEA. The variable domain in full, completed from reference TRBV11-3 and TRBJ1-1, reads EAGVVQSPRYKIIEKKQPVAFWCNPISGHNTLYWYLQNLGQGPELLIRYENEEAVDDSQLPKDRFSAERLKGVDSTLKIQPAELGDSAVYLCASSFARDTEAFFGQGTRLTVV.